This TCR beta chain comes out of a study of blood T cell repertoires in COVID-19. Study-level information: Donors in the United States, Italy and Spain gave samples during acute or convalescent COVID-19. T cells, B-cell-depleted T cells, or PBMCs supplied cDNA or gDNA.

From germline, CDR1 is SNHLY and CDR2 FYNNEI. Trimming cost V 7 bases and J 5 bases, with 12 bases left between them. This CDR3 region has 13 residues. This clone was picked up many times. Per the study methods: Amplification of reference gene primers provided the estimated nucleated cell counts. Generated by immunoSEQ multiplex PCR, the TCRdb table keeps only in-frame clones and is missing some. V and J calls and clone size are those listed in that table; D and trimming were worked out from the DNA. This table holds tens of thousands of clones, around four fifths found once. The sample taken for sequencing was peripheral blood. The TCR comes from an older man with acute or convalescent COVID-19. The chain joins TRBV2 to TRBJ1-5; TRBD1 is a possible D gene (6 bases). The CDR3 region is CASTGRGDQPQHF. In DNA form, the CDR3 reads TGTGCCAGCACCGGCAGGGGAGATCAGCCCCAGCATTTT.